Listed below are T cell receptor beta chains from one sample, sequenced in a study of cytomegalovirus exposure and HLA in healthy donors. Produced via immunoSEQ multiplex PCR; TCRdb's table is partial and in-frame only. The profile shows under 200,000 clones, around 69% of them singletons. The sample was PBMCs. The source is a man aged 55-75 years in good health and CMV-seronegative. The CDR3 runs from the conserved cysteine through the conserved F or W. A D gene is named only where the DNA matches it firmly. Clone sizes are given selectively: once, few, many, or a class where the clone is expanded.

>-|once|TRBJ1-5|TRBV2
TGTGCCAGCAGTGCTCAGGGATCTCGCAATCAGCCCCAGCATTTT
CASSAQGSRNQPQHF
>TRBD2|-|TRBJ2-5|TRBV19
TGTGCCAGTAGTACTAGCGGAGTGTACCAAGAGACCCAGTACTTC
CASSTSGVYQETQYF
>TRBD2|few|TRBJ2-2|TRBV5-1
TGCGCCAGCAGCGCGGGGGGACACAACCCTGGGGACACCGGGGAGCTGTTTTTT
CASSAGGHNPGDTGELFF
>-|-|TRBJ2-3|TRBV2
TGTGCCGCCCAGGGTGGAGATACGCAGTATTTT
CAAQGGDTQYF
>-|-|TRBJ1-5|TRBV6-6
TGTGCCAGCAGTTACTCGGGGACATCCCAGAGGCCCCAGCATTTT
CASSYSGTSQRPQHF
>-|-|TRBJ1-2|TRBV6-1
TGTGCCAGCAGTGGGAGGAGCCCAACTCCTGGCTACACCTTC
CASSGRSPTPGYTF
>-|-|TRBJ1-2|TRBV5-4
TGTGCCAGCAGCTTGGATCAATATGGCTACACCTTC
CASSLDQYGYTF
>-|-|TRBJ2-6|TRBV5-4
TGTGCCAGCAGCACTACAGGGTTGTTTGCCGATTTAAGGGCCAACGTCCTGACTTTC
CASSTTGLFADLRANVLTF
>-|once|TRBJ2-1|TRBV11-2
TGTGCCAGCAGCTTAAGTCGGAGTAATGAGCAGTTCTTC
CASSLSRSNEQFF
>-|few|TRBJ1-1|TRBV7-2
TGTGCCAGCAGCCAGAACACTGAAGCTTTCTTT
CASSQNTEAFF
>TRBD1|-|TRBJ2-7|TRBV6-5
TGTGCCAGCAGCCCACGGGACAGGGGTTTCCACGAGCAGTACTTC
CASSPRDRGFHEQYF
>-|-|TRBJ2-6|TRBV19
TGTGCCAGTAGTCCAGGCCACTCTGGGGCCAACGTCCTGACTTTC
CASSPGHSGANVLTF